The present T cell receptor beta chain was sequenced within a study of cytomegalovirus exposure and HLA in healthy donors. Looked up from germline, CDR1 is SGHDT and CDR2 is YYEEEE. The CDR3 runs to 15 residues. With V trimmed by 4 bases and J by 3 bases, 4 bases remained unmatched. 60 Vbeta and 13 Jbeta primers were used in PCR. The repertoire was sequenced with immunoSEQ multiplex PCR; TCRdb's copy has only in-frame clones and lacks some. The data contain about 190,000 clones, roughly 76% of them singletons. The sequence was collected from a man in his forties or fifties in good health and CMV-seropositive. This chain joins TRBV5-6 and TRBJ2-7; TRBD2 agrees at 13 bases. The sample was PBMCs. Here the CDR3 DNA reads TGTGCCAGCAGCCCGGGACTAGCGGGGAACTACGAGCAGTACTTC. Its translation: CASSPGLAGNYEQYF.